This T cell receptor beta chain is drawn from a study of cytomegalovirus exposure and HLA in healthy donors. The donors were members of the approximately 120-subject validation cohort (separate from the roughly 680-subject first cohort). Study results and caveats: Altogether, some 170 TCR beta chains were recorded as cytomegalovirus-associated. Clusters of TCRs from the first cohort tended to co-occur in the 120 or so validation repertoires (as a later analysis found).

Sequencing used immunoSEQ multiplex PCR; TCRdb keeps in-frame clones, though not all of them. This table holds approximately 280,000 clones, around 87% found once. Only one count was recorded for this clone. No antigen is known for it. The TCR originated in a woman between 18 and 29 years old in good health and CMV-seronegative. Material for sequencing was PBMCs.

CDR3 sequence: CASSLTGLSNQPQHF. CDR3 DNA sequence: TGTGCCAGCAGCTTAACGGGATTAAGCAATCAGCCCCAGCATTTT. This chain links TRBV11-2 with TRBJ1-5; D is ambiguous. V was cut by 2 bases and J by 1 base, with 9 bases left in between. This CDR3 spans 15 amino acids. CDR1 is SGHAT, CDR2 FQNNGV, per germline.